This is a list of T cell receptor beta chains from one sample in a study of vaccination and CD4 T cells after COVID-19. Their antigens are not known. In TCRdb, the PCR reads were re-called with MiXCR into one record per CDR3 protein. The top ten hold under 15% of the sample, which has some 7,800 distinct CDR3 sequences, roughly 59% seen once. Source material: CD4+ T cells from blood, cultured in vitro. The receptors originated from a human donor in good health. Both conserved end residues are part of each CDR3. Fields, in order: clone size, V gene, D gene, J gene, CDR3 DNA, CDR3 protein. D genes are given only for firm matches. The size of a clone is reported for some rows only, either as once, few or many, or as a class for expanded clones.

-	TRBV6-2/TRBV6-3	TRBD2	TRBJ2-1	TGTGCCAGCACCTATGGGGGCACGGGGGGGAATAATGAGCAGTTCTTC	CASTYGGTGGNNEQFF
-	TRBV11-3	-	TRBJ2-1	TGTGCCAGCAGCTTAGAGCCCACTAGGGGGGGTAATGAGCAGTTCTTC	CASSLEPTRGGNEQFF
few	TRBV7-7	-	TRBJ2-3	TGTGCCAGCAGCTTTGGACCTAGCACAGATACGCAGTATTTT	CASSFGPSTDTQYF
-	TRBV20-1	TRBD1	TRBJ1-1	TGCAGTGCTAGGGACAGGGGGAACACTGAAGCTTTCTTT	CSARDRGNTEAFF
-	TRBV30	TRBD2	TRBJ2-1	TGTGCCTGGAGTGTATCGGCGGGGGGATACAATGAGCAGTTCTTC	CAWSVSAGGYNEQFF
-	TRBV20-1	-	TRBJ1-1	TGCAGTGCTAAGGGTGGTACTGAAGCTTTCTTT	CSAKGGTEAFF
few	TRBV19	-	TRBJ1-2	TGTGCCAGTAGTATAATCCGAGGGAACTATGGCTACACCTTC	CASSIIRGNYGYTF
-	TRBV6-2/TRBV6-3	TRBD1	TRBJ2-1	TGTGCCAGTAAACGACTCCGACAGGGGATGTACGATGAGCAGTTCTTC	CASKRLRQGMYDEQFF
-	TRBV7-9	TRBD1	TRBJ2-1	TGTGCCAGCAGGCCCGGGACAGGGGCCCTTCTTGAGCAGTTCTTC	CASRPGTGALLEQFF
few	TRBV7-2	TRBD1	TRBJ1-2	TGTGCCAGCAGCCCCGGACAGGGTCTTGGGGGCTACACCTTC	CASSPGQGLGGYTF
-	TRBV15	-	TRBJ2-6	TGTGCCACCAGCAGAGATATCGCTTCTGGGGCCAACGTCCTGACTTTC	CATSRDIASGANVLTF
few	TRBV7-2	TRBD2	TRBJ2-2	TGTGCCAGCAGCTTTAGCGGGAGTGCGGGGGAGCTGTTTTTT	CASSFSGSAGELFF
-	TRBV11-2	TRBD2	TRBJ2-5	TGTGCCAGCAGCTTACTAGCCCAAGGGAGCCGGGGGGAACAAGAGACCCAGTACTTC	CASSLLAQGSRGEQETQYF
few	TRBV10-1	TRBD2	TRBJ2-2	TGCGCCAGCAGTGCCAGCGGGGGCACCGGGGAGCTGTTTTTT	CASSASGGTGELFF
few	TRBV12-1	-	TRBJ2-7	TGTGCCAGCGTCTCCGGGACAGGGCCCTACGAGCAGTACTTC	CASVSGTGPYEQYF
-	TRBV6-5	-	TRBJ1-2	TGTGCCAGCAGTTACTCAGGGTTGGACCCTTCCTATGGCTACACCTTC	CASSYSGLDPSYGYTF
-	TRBV18	-	TRBJ2-1	TGTGCCAGCTCACCAGATGGGAGCTCCTACAATGAGCAGTTCTTC	CASSPDGSSYNEQFF
-	TRBV14	-	TRBJ1-6	TGTGCCAGCAGCCAAGATCCCCAGGGACGGTCACCCCTCCACTTT	CASSQDPQGRSPLHF
-	TRBV27	-	TRBJ2-5	TGTGCCAGCAGTTTATTAGGGTTAGGGGAGACCCAGTACTTC	CASSLLGLGETQYF
-	TRBV19	-	TRBJ2-2	TGTGCCAGTAGTCTTTACAGGGCCTCCGGGGAGCTGTTTTTT	CASSLYRASGELFF
-	TRBV7-2	-	TRBJ1-1	TGTGCCAGCAGCTTACTACAGGGCTCTACTGAAGCTTTCTTT	CASSLLQGSTEAFF
-	TRBV28	-	TRBJ1-6	TGTGCCAGCAGTTGGATGGGAAGCTCCTATAATTCACCCCTCCACTTT	CASSWMGSSYNSPLHF
-	TRBV30	-	TRBJ1-2	TGTGCCTGGAGTGTACTTCCTATCGGCTACACCTTC	CAWSVLPIGYTF